The rows below give T cell receptor beta chains drawn from one sample of a study of identical twins. Using its own MiXCR run on the 5' RACE reads, TCRdb lists one record per CDR3 protein. The sample yields about 530,000 distinct CDR3 sequences, under 25% seen once. These data also formed part of another study, on yellow fever vaccine responses in identical twins.

Sequenced: CD4+ T cells sorted from blood. The receptor source for this set is a woman between 18 and 30 years old in good health. Each CDR3 is given with its conserved first and last residue. A D gene is named only where the DNA matches it firmly. Only some rows state a clone size, as once, few, many or a class for expanded clones.

>TRBJ1-4|-|TRBD1|TRBV29-1
CSAGQTNEKLFF
TGCAGCGCGGGACAGACTAATGAAAAACTGTTTTTT
>TRBJ2-3|few|-|TRBV14
CASSQHGSDTQYF
TGTGCCAGCAGCCAACACGGGAGTGATACGCAGTATTTT
>TRBJ1-2|-|-|TRBV12-3/TRBV12-4
CASTTLGTGGVLGYTF
TGTGCCAGCACCACCCTGGGGACCGGGGGTGTGTTGGGCTACACCTTC
>TRBJ2-5|few|-|TRBV20-1
CSARERPLWGDETQYF
TGCAGTGCTAGAGAGCGGCCTTTGTGGGGGGACGAGACCCAGTACTTC
>TRBJ2-4|few|TRBD1|TRBV12-3/TRBV12-4
CASRPAGGYGIQYF
TGTGCCAGCAGGCCAGCAGGGGGCTATGGCATTCAGTACTTC
>TRBJ2-1|few|TRBD2|TRBV29-1
CSVGGLAGVSIDEQFF
TGCAGCGTTGGGGGACTAGCGGGAGTTTCTATTGATGAGCAGTTCTTC
>TRBJ2-7|-|TRBD1|TRBV7-8
CASSRYGQGAYEQYF
TGTGCCAGCAGCCGCTATGGACAGGGGGCCTACGAGCAGTACTTC
>TRBJ2-4|few|-|TRBV3-1
CASSQAAIQYF
TGTGCCAGCAGCCAAGCGGCCATTCAGTACTTC
>TRBJ2-3|few|-|TRBV6-5
CASTNGDTQYF
TGTGCCAGCACTAACGGAGATACGCAGTATTTT
>TRBJ2-7|few|-|TRBV2
CASSDLPYEQYF
TGTGCCAGCAGTGACCTCCCCTACGAGCAGTACTTC
>TRBJ2-5|few|-|TRBV7-8
CASSLRAPEEETQYF
TGTGCCAGCAGCTTAAGGGCTCCGGAGGAAGAGACCCAGTACTTC
>TRBJ2-1|-|-|TRBV20-1
CSPITGNEQFF
TGCAGTCCGATAACAGGAAATGAGCAGTTCTTC
>TRBJ2-7|few|-|TRBV5-1
CASSMRVSASYEQYF
TGCGCCAGCAGCATGAGGGTTTCCGCCTCCTACGAGCAGTACTTC
>TRBJ1-1|-|-|TRBV5-5
CASSSSVGVRTEAFF
TGTGCCAGCAGTTCTTCTGTGGGGGTAAGGACTGAAGCTTTCTTT
>TRBJ1-5|few|-|TRBV3-1
CASSQAGTHQPQHF
TGTGCCAGCAGCCAAGCAGGGACCCATCAGCCCCAGCATTTT
>TRBJ1-5|-|-|TRBV20-1
CSASASPLNQPQHF
TGCAGTGCTAGTGCGTCCCCCCTCAATCAGCCCCAGCATTTT
>TRBJ2-7|-|TRBD1|TRBV5-1
CASSIGQGLGKTLYEQYF
TGCGCCAGCAGCATTGGACAGGGGTTAGGCAAAACACTCTACGAGCAGTACTTC
>TRBJ2-3|few|TRBD1|TRBV24-1
CATSDRGQGMNTQYF
TGTGCCACCAGTGACCGGGGACAGGGGATGAATACGCAGTATTTT
>TRBJ2-7|-|-|TRBV5-1
CASSLVGHEQYF
TGCGCCAGCAGCTTGGTCGGCCACGAGCAGTACTTC
>TRBJ2-1|few|-|TRBV25-1
CASSEWSSGTRYNEQFF
TGTGCCAGCAGTGAATGGAGTAGCGGCACTAGATACAATGAGCAGTTCTTC
>TRBJ2-4|-|TRBD2|TRBV20-1
CSARALIPSGSAKNIQYF
TGCAGTGCTAGAGCCCTAATCCCCAGCGGGAGTGCCAAAAACATTCAGTACTTC
>TRBJ2-2|-|TRBD1|TRBV12-3/TRBV12-4
CASSLSGQGTGELFF
TGTGCCAGCAGTTTATCAGGACAGGGTACCGGGGAGCTGTTTTTT
>TRBJ2-5|few|TRBD2|TRBV5-1
CASSQSGSPQETQYF
TGCGCCAGCAGCCAGAGCGGGAGTCCCCAAGAGACCCAGTACTTC
>TRBJ1-1|-|-|TRBV20-1
CSVGGPTNTEAFF
TGCAGTGTGGGGGGACCGACGAACACTGAAGCTTTCTTT
>TRBJ2-1|-|-|TRBV10-3
CAISGWNEQFF
TGTGCCATCAGTGGGTGGAATGAGCAGTTCTTC
>TRBJ2-1|few|-|TRBV20-1
CSARGGLLYNEQFF
TGCAGTGCTAGAGGGGGTCTTCTCTACAATGAGCAGTTCTTC
>TRBJ2-1|-|TRBD2|TRBV10-3
CAISILAGNRNEQFF
TGTGCCATCAGTATCCTAGCGGGAAATAGGAATGAGCAGTTCTTC
>TRBJ2-7|few|-|TRBV10-3
CAISDRQSYEQYF
TGTGCCATCAGTGATAGACAGTCATACGAGCAGTACTTC
>TRBJ2-7|-|-|TRBV29-1
CSVRRGAYEQYF
TGCAGCGTCCGCAGAGGAGCCTACGAGCAGTACTTC
>TRBJ2-3|-|TRBD2|TRBV7-9
CASTQREGKIADTQYF
TGTGCCAGCACCCAGCGGGAGGGGAAAATTGCAGATACGCAGTATTTT
>TRBJ2-2|-|-|TRBV27
CASRDRHTGELFF
TGTGCCAGCAGGGACAGACACACCGGGGAGCTGTTTTTT